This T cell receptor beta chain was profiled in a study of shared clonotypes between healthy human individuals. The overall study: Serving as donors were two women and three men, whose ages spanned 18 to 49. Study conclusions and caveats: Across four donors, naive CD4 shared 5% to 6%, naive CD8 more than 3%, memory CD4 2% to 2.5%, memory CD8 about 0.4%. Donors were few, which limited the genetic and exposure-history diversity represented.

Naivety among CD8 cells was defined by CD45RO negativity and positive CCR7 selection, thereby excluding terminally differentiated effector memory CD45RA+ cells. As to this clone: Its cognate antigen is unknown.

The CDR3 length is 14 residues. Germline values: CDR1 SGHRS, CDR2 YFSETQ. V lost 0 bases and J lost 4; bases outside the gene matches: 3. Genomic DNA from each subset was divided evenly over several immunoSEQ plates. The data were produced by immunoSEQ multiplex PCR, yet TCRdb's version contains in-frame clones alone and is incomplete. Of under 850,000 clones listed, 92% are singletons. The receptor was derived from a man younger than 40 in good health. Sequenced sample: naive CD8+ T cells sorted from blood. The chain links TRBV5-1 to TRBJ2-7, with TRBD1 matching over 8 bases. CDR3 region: CASSLADRGYEQYF. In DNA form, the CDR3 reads TGCGCCAGCAGCTTGGCCGACAGGGGATACGAGCAGTACTTC.